The 22 T cell receptor beta chains below were found in one sample sequenced in a study of blood T cell repertoires in COVID-19. Some clones are missing from TCRdb's copy, which holds only in-frame ones; the method was immunoSEQ multiplex PCR. The data show some 89,000 clones, just over 90% seen once. The specimen was peripheral blood. Source of these receptors: a man aged 55-75 years with acute or convalescent COVID-19.

This sequence joins TRBV28 and TRBJ2-3; the D gene is possibly TRBD2 (5 bases). The CDR3 extends over 12 amino acids. Per germline, CDR1 MDHEN and CDR2 SYDVKM. V was cut by 2 bases and J by 9 bases, with 9 bases left in between. The CDR3 region is CASSLGGGTQYF. For the CDR3, the DNA is TGTGCCAGCAGTTTAGGAGGAGGCACGCAGTATTTT.

Written as DNA, the CDR3 is TGTGCCAGCAGGGCACAGGAAAAGAACACTGAAGCTTTCTTT. Translated, it gives CASRAQEKNTEAFF. The rearrangement links TRBV6-5 to TRBJ1-1, with a possible D match to TRBD1 (5 bases). The CDR3 sequence is 14 residues long. Germline V gene lookup returns CDR1 MNHEY and CDR2 SVGAGI. V lost 6 bases, J lost 1 base, and 12 bases lay in between.

The chain is built from TRBV3-1 (or the pseudogene TRBV3-2) and TRBJ1-2, with TRBD1 as a possible D gene (5 bases). V lost 2 bases and J 4 bases, leaving 11 bases between the germline ends. Germline assignment: CDR1 LGHDT and CDR2 YNNKEL (reference sequence). This CDR3 spans 14 amino acids. The CDR3 reads CASSQHGGGYGYTF. CDR3 coding DNA: TGTGCCAGCAGCCAACACGGGGGAGGCTATGGCTACACCTTC.

This clone was recorded only once. This CDR3 is CASSGGGHPQETQYF. The DNA for the CDR3 is TGCGCCAGCAGCGGGGGAGGACACCCCCAAGAGACCCAGTACTTC. V and J are TRBV5-1 and TRBJ2-5, with D perhaps matching TRBD2 (6 bases). Germline CDR1 is SGHRS and CDR2 is YFSETQ. This CDR3 has 15 residues. V lost 4 bases and J 1 base, leaving 14 bases between the germline ends.

In its sample, this clone was seen once. The junction departs from germline at one end; a sequencing error may be responsible. The CDR3 spells CASSLTLDSYGYTF. The CDR3 DNA sequence: TGTGCCAGCAGCCTAACGCTCGACAGCTATGGTTACACCTTC. V is TRBV7-9 and J is TRBJ1-2, with D possibly matching TRBD1 (5 bases). Germline CDR1 and CDR2: SEHNR and FQNEAQ (reference sequence). The CDR3 loop spans 14 amino acids.

Only one count was recorded for this clone. The chain carries TRBV19 and TRBJ1-4; 7 bases fit TRBD1. CDR3 length: 15 amino acids. V shed 6 bases and J 8 bases; nucleotides not matched to a gene: 12. CDR1 LNHDA and CDR2 SQIVND come from the germline V gene (reference sequence). The CDR3 protein is CASSSRTGRSEKLFF. The CDR3 DNA is TGTGCCAGTAGCTCGCGGACAGGTCGGTCGGAAAAACTGTTTTTT.

The chain combines TRBV5-5 with TRBJ1-1; TRBD1 is a possible D gene (6 bases). Germline lookup yields CDR1 SGHKS and CDR2 YYEKEE (reference sequence). V lost 6 bases and J 0 bases, leaving 24 bases between the germline ends. This CDR3 is built from 18 residues. CDR3 bases: TGTGCCAGCAACTACCGGACAGCAACGTTATTGATGAACACTGAAGCTTTCTTT. This sequence encodes CASNYRTATLLMNTEAFF.

This clone was counted between two and nine times. The V gene is TRBV2, the J gene TRBJ2-1, with D hard to call. The CDR3 has 13 amino acids. V lost 5 bases to trimming and J lost 8 bases, with 13 bases between them. Germline-derived CDR1 and CDR2 are SNHLY and FYNNEI. CDR3 loop: CASSLPGWYEQFF. In DNA form, the CDR3 reads TGTGCCAGCAGTTTACCCGGTTGGTATGAGCAGTTCTTC.

The chain carries TRBV6-1 and TRBJ1-2; perhaps TRBD1 as D (6 bases). This CDR3 has 15 residues. Deletions cut 1 base from V and 8 bases from J, with 17 bases between. The germline gives CDR1 MNHNS, CDR2 SASEGT. The CDR3 DNA is TGTGCCAGCAGTGAAGGAGGGGGAGCTCCTTGGGGCTACACCTTC. Protein sequence: CASSEGGGAPWGYTF.

The chain employs TRBV7-2 and TRBJ1-2; D possibly corresponds to TRBD1 (5 bases). Per germline, CDR1 SGHTA and CDR2 FQGNSA. V was clipped by 0 bases and J by 3 bases, with 8 bases between them. The CDR3 loop spans 14 amino acids. DNA of the CDR3: TGTGCCAGCAGCTTAGCGGGGCCGCACTATGGCTACACCTTC. It encodes CASSLAGPHYGYTF.

The chain combines TRBV6-5 with TRBJ1-2, with D unresolved. From germline, CDR1 is MNHEY and CDR2 SVGAGI. The CDR3 runs 14 residues. Trimming pared 7 bases from V and 4 bases from J, leaving 16 bases between. CDR3 sequence (DNA): TGTGCCAGCACCTCCCGGGCGGGTATCTATGGCTACACCTTC. Protein: CASTSRAGIYGYTF.

The CDR3 is CASSPGRGASYNSPLHF. In DNA, the CDR3 is TGTGCCAGCAGTCCCGGTCGGGGGGCCTCCTATAATTCACCCCTCCACTTT. The J gene is TRBJ1-6, the V gene TRBV27; possibly TRBD1 for D (6 bases). Looked up from germline, CDR1 is MNHEY and CDR2 is SMNVEV (reference sequence). V lost 5 bases and J 0 bases, leaving 14 bases between the germline ends. This CDR3 is built from 17 residues.

The chain has TRBV6-5 and TRBJ1-1; D perhaps matches TRBD1 (5 bases). Germline CDR1 MNHEY, CDR2 SVGAGI. The CDR3 contains 13 residues. V dropped 6 bases and J dropped 1 base, with 9 bases sitting between them. The CDR3 sequence is CASSWGGNTEAFF. DNA for the CDR3: TGTGCCAGCAGCTGGGGCGGGAACACTGAAGCTTTCTTT.

The gene calls are TRBV5-1 and TRBJ1-1; D is unclear. Trimming removed 2 bases at V and 4 bases at J, with 15 bases between. The CDR3 loop spans 15 amino acids. The germline CDR1 and CDR2 sequences are SGHRS and YFSETQ. CDR3: CASSFGFGGGTEAFF. CDR3 nucleotide sequence: TGCGCCAGCAGCTTCGGGTTCGGTGGCGGCACTGAAGCTTTCTTT.

The count of this clone is one. The chain uses TRBV28 and TRBJ2-5, with 7 bases fitting TRBD1. Germline CDR1 MDHEN, CDR2 SYDVKM. The junction had 9 bases not matched to a gene; V was cut back by 3 bases and J by 5 bases. The CDR3 contains 15 residues. The CDR3 bases are TGTGCCAGCAGTTTCGGGACAGCAGGGATGGAGACCCAGTACTTC. It encodes CASSFGTAGMETQYF.

The chain uses TRBV27 and TRBJ1-6, with TRBD1 identical over 7 bases. The CDR3 contains 14 residues. From germline, CDR1 is MNHEY and CDR2 SMNVEV (reference sequence). V dropped 4 bases and J dropped 8; count of bases not matched to a gene: 5. CDR3 coding DNA: TGTGCCAGCAGTTCCTGGGACAGACATTCACCCCTCCACTTT. This translates into CASSSWDRHSPLHF.

The rearrangement joins TRBV15 to TRBJ1-2, with D possibly matching TRBD1 (5 bases). The CDR3 extends over 14 amino acids. V was trimmed by 1 base and J by 1 base, leaving 7 bases between them. Germline CDR1 reads LNHNV; CDR2 reads YYDKDF (reference sequence). This CDR3 is CATSRGTLNYGYTF. The CDR3, as DNA: TGTGCCACCAGCAGAGGGACACTTAACTATGGCTACACCTTC.

This chain uses TRBV7-2 with TRBJ2-1; 8 positions agree with TRBD1. The CDR3 spans 14 residues. The junction had 3 bases not matched to a gene; V was cut back by 1 base and J by 7 bases. CDR1 and CDR2 from the germline V gene are SGHTA and FQGNSA. CDR3 bases: TGTGCCAGCAGCTTAGGACAGGGGAGTAATGAGCAGTTCTTC. Translation: CASSLGQGSNEQFF.

The chain joins TRBV5-1 to TRBJ1-4; D may be TRBD1 (5 bases). The CDR3 totals 15 residues. Germline V gene lookup returns CDR1 SGHRS and CDR2 YFSETQ. Trimming shortened V by 5 bases and J by 8 bases, and 19 bases separated the two germline ends. CDR3 coding DNA: TGCGCCAGCAGAGCTGTAGGACAAGGATACGAAAAACTGTTTTTT. It translates to CASRAVGQGYEKLFF.

This sequence joins TRBV30 and TRBJ1-5, with unresolved D. This CDR3 region has 13 residues. The ends were cut back, 2 bases at V and 2 bases at J, with 7 bases in the middle. CDR1 is GTSNPN and CDR2 is SVGIG in the germline V gene (reference sequence). CDR3 sequence (DNA): TGTGCCTGGAGTCTCGGAGGCAATCAGCCCCAGCATTTT. Its protein product is CAWSLGGNQPQHF.

In its sample, this clone was seen once. CDR3 coding DNA: TGCGCCAGCAGCCCGGCGGGGATGAACACTGAAGCTTTCTTT. Translated: CASSPAGMNTEAFF. The chain is built from TRBV4-1 and TRBJ1-1; D is ambiguous. The CDR3 has 14 residues. Deletions cut 4 bases from V and 0 bases from J, with 9 bases between. Germline V lookup: CDR1 MGHRA, CDR2 YSYEKL.

The chain is built from TRBV19 and TRBJ1-1; TRBD1 matches 7 bases. Trimming took 6 bases from V and 0 from J; bases not matched to a gene: 7. The V gene's germline CDR1 is LNHDA and CDR2 SQIVND (reference sequence). The CDR3 is 15 amino acids. The CDR3 spells CASRTTGRMNTEAFF. Here the CDR3 DNA reads TGTGCCAGTAGAACGACAGGGAGGATGAACACTGAAGCTTTCTTT.